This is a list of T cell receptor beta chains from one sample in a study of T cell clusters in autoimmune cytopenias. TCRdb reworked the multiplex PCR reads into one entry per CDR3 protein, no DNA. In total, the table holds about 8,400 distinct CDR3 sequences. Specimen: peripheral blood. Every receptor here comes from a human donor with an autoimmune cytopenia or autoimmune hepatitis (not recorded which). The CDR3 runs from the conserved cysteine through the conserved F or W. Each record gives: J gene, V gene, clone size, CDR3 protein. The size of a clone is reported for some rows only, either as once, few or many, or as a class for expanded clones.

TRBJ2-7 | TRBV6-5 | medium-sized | CASRWTSGSDYYEQYF
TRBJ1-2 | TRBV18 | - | CASSPKGTGGFYGYTF
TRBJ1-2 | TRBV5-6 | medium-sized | CASSPDPMGYGYTF
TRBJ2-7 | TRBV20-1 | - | CSASRPGLGEQYF
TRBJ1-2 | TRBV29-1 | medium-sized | CSVGLDSNYGYTF
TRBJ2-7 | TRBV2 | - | CASRARDNSYEQYF
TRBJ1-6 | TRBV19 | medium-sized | CASSSRQTVGSPLHF
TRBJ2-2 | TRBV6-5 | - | CASSPPGGAFGELFF
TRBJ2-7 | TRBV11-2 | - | CASSLDYGVAGGYEQYF
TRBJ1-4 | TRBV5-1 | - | CASSLSGNGEKLFF
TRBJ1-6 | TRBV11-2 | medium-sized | CASTMGGSDSPLHF
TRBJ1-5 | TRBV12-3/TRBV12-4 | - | CASRSGLDSNQPQHF
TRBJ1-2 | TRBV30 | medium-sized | CAWSPFSGGLLHNYGYTF
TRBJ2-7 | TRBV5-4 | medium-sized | CASSRDRVYEQYF
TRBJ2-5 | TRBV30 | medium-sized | CAWSLLAGEPPDF
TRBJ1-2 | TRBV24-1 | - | CATSDSSTAGGYTF
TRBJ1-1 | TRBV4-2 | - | CASSPTSDRRTEAFF
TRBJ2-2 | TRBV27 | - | CASSLSSLAGANTGELFF
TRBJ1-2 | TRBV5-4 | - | CASSSGGLGYGYTF
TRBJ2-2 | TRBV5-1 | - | CASSLETASNTGELFF
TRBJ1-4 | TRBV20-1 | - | CSARALASQSNEKLFF
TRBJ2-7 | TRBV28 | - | CASSYGSTYEQYF
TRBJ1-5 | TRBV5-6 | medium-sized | CASSLEGTEPQHF
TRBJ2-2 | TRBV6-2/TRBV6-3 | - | CASRWGNTGELFF
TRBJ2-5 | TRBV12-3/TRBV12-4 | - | CASSLGQGKSETQYF
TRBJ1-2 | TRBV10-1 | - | CASSERQSYGYTF
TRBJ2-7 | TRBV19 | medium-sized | CASRKQGSEQYF
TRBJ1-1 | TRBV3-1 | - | CASSQLGVNTEAFF
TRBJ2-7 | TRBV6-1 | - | CASTSDGFYEQYF
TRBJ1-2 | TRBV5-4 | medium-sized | CASSLGGGGAPYGYTF
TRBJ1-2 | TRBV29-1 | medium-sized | CSVVDRDGYTF
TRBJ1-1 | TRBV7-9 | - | CASGPQGMNTEAFF
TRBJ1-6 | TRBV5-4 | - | CASSPAGASSYNSPLHF
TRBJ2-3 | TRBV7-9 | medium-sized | CASSSIGPRGTQYF
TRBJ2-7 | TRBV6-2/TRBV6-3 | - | CASKSVGQGEYEQYF
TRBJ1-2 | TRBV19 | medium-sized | CASSLGGAYGYTF
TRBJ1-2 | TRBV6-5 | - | CASSEVLQGARGYTF
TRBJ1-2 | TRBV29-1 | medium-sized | CTARDSYNGYTF
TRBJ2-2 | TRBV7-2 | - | CASSWGTGTVNTGELFF
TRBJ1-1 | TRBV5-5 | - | CASSPPVGKNTEAFF
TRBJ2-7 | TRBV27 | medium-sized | CASSRRDRVGEQYF
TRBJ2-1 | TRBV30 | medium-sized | CAWLGTGGENEQFF
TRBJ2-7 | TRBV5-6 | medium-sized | CASSLRQRPTSYEQYF
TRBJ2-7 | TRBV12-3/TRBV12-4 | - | CASSSHGQGANEQYF
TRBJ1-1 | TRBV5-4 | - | CASSGTRLNTEAFF
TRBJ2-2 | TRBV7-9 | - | CASSPDRVGIGELFF
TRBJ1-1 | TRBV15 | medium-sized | CATSRDSRKNTEAFF
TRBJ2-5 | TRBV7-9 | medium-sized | CASSLAGLAGETQYF
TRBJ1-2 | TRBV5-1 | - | CASSQGQATNYGYTF
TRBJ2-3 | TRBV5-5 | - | CASSLQGFPSDTQYF
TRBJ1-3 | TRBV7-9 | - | CASSRTGGRNTIYF
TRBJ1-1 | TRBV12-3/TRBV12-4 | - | CASSDRGRNTEAFF
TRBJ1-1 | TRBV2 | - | CASMSGRRNTEAFF
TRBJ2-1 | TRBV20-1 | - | CSARVQGGTSGGLSEQFF